This is a list of T cell receptor beta chains from one sample in a study of CD8+ T cells in alopecia areata. The method was immunoSEQ multiplex PCR; TCRdb's version includes in-frame clones alone and lacks a portion of them. The sample has hundreds of thousands of clones; 50% to 75% are singletons. The sample was CD4+ T cells sorted from blood, taken at week 52, from a patient treated with tofacitinib. These receptors all stem from a human donor with alopecia areata. The CDR3 runs from the conserved cysteine through the conserved F or W. A D gene is named only where the DNA matches it firmly. Only part of the rows carry a size: once, few, many, or a class if the clone is expanded.

- | - | TRBJ1-1 | TRBV29-1 | CSVRTDLNTEAFF | TGCAGCGTCCGGACAGATTTGAACACTGAAGCTTTCTTT
- | - | TRBJ2-3 | TRBV7-9 | CASSFDSTDTQYF | TGTGCCAGCAGCTTTGACAGCACAGATACGCAGTATTTT
- | - | TRBJ1-1 | TRBV29-1 | CSVEGHRENTEAFF | TGCAGCGTTGAGGGACACAGGGAGAACACTGAAGCTTTCTTT
- | - | TRBJ2-5 | TRBV7-7 | CASSLLGRVQETQYF | TGTGCTAGCAGCTTGCTAGGACGGGTCCAAGAGACCCAGTACTTC
- | TRBD2 | TRBJ2-3 | TRBV5-1 | CASSSSGGLTDTQYF | TGCGCCAGCAGCTCTAGCGGGGGGTTGACAGATACGCAGTATTTT
many | - | TRBJ2-3 | TRBV14 | CASSQADTQYF | TGTGCCAGCAGCCAAGCAGATACGCAGTATTTT
- | TRBD2 | TRBJ2-7 | TRBV4-2 | CASSQGSGGSYEQYF | TGTGCCAGCAGCCAAGGTAGCGGGGGCTCCTACGAGCAGTACTTC
- | - | TRBJ1-2 | TRBV27 | CASSFQGNGYTF | TGTGCCAGCAGTTTTCAGGGAAATGGCTACACCTTC
- | - | TRBJ1-6 | TRBV18 | CASSPLSDNSPLHF | TGTGCCAGCTCACCACTCAGTGATAATTCACCCCTCCACTTT
- | - | TRBJ1-1 | TRBV6-5 | CAAGRTTEAFF | TGTGCCGCGGGGAGGACCACTGAAGCTTTCTTT
few | - | TRBJ2-5 | TRBV7-2 | CASSLAQETQYF | TGTGCCAGCAGCTTAGCCCAAGAGACCCAGTACTTC
- | - | TRBJ2-3 | TRBV5-1 | CASSLIGYRTDTQYF | TGCGCCAGCAGCTTAATTGGGTATCGGACAGATACGCAGTATTTT
- | - | TRBJ2-3 | TRBV29-1 | CSVDAVRTDTQYF | TGCAGCGTTGACGCAGTCCGCACAGATACGCAGTATTTT
once | - | TRBJ2-5 | TRBV27 | CASSLSGQGKTQYF | TGTGCCAGCAGTTTATCGGGGCAGGGGAAGACCCAGTACTTC
once | - | TRBJ2-1 | TRBV27 | CASSPLGQGSYNEQFF | TGTGCCAGCAGCCCACTTGGGCAGGGATCCTACAATGAGCAGTTCTTC
- | - | TRBJ1-1 | TRBV19 | CASLRGRGLTEAFF | TGTGCCAGCCTTCGGGGGCGGGGGCTCACTGAAGCTTTCTTT
few | - | TRBJ2-3 | TRBV29-1 | CSVHRLHTDTQYF | TGCAGCGTTCACCGACTCCACACAGATACGCAGTATTTT
- | - | TRBJ1-2 | TRBV5-1 | CASSSQGNYGYTF | TGCGCCAGCAGCTCCCAGGGAAACTATGGCTACACCTTC
- | - | TRBJ1-1 | TRBV30 | CAWSIKHTEAFF | TGTGCCTGGAGTATTAAACACACTGAAGCTTTCTTT
- | - | TRBJ2-3 | TRBV5-1 | CASSSRPGADTQYF | TGCGCCAGCAGCTCCCGACCCGGGGCAGATACGCAGTATTTT
- | TRBD1 | TRBJ1-1 | TRBV18 | CASSQGQAYTEAFF | TGTGCCAGCTCACAAGGACAGGCTTACACTGAAGCTTTCTTT
- | - | TRBJ1-4 | TRBV11-2 | CASSSLYEKLFF | TGTGCCAGCAGCTCCCTCTATGAAAAACTGTTTTTT
- | - | TRBJ1-1 | TRBV29-1 | CSVNKQWDTEAFF | TGCAGCGTAAATAAACAATGGGACACTGAAGCTTTCTTT
- | - | TRBJ1-2 | TRBV29-1 | CSERGDYGYTF | TGCAGTGAGAGGGGAGACTATGGCTACACCTTC
- | - | TRBJ1-6 | TRBV6-5 | CASRFGDSPLHF | TGTGCCAGCAGATTCGGGGATTCACCCCTCCACTTT
- | - | TRBJ2-5 | TRBV13 | CASSSRTFQETQYF | TGTGCCAGCAGCTCCAGGACATTCCAAGAGACCCAGTACTTC
- | - | TRBJ1-2 | TRBV6-5 | CASGQAAGYGYTF | TGTGCCAGCGGCCAAGCGGCGGGCTATGGCTACACCTTC